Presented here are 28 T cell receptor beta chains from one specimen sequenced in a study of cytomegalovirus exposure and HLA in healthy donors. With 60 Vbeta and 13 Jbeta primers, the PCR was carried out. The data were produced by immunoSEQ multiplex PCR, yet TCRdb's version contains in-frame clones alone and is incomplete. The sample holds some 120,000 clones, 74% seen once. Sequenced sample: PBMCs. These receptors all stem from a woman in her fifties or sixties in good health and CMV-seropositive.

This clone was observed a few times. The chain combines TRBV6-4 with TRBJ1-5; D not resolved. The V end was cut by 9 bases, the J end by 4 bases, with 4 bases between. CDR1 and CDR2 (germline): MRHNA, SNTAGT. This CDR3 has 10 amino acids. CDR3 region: CARLNQPQHF. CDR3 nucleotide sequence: TGTGCCAGGTTAAATCAGCCCCAGCATTTT.

The CDR3 region has the DNA TGTGCCAGCAGTTATACGGACAGGGGGCCCGTATTCTTC. Encoded protein: CASSYTDRGPVFF. This chain uses TRBV6-5 with TRBJ2-1, with TRBD1 identical over 11 bases. The CDR3 runs 13 residues. Germline V gene data show CDR1 as MNHEY and CDR2 as SVGAGI. Trimming cost V 3 bases and J 16 bases; bases outside gene matches: 8.

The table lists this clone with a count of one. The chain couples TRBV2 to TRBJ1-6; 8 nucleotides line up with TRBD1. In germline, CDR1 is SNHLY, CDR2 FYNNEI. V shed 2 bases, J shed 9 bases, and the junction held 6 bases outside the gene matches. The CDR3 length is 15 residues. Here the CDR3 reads CASSERQGASSPLHF. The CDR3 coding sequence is TGTGCCAGCAGTGAAAGGCAGGGGGCTAGTTCACCCCTCCACTTT.

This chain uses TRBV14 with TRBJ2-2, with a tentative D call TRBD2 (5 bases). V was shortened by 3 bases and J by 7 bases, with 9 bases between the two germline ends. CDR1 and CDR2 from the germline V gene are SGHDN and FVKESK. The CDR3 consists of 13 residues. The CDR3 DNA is TGTGCCAGCAGCCAGGGGAGCCGCGGGGAGCTGTTTTTT. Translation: CASSQGSRGELFF.

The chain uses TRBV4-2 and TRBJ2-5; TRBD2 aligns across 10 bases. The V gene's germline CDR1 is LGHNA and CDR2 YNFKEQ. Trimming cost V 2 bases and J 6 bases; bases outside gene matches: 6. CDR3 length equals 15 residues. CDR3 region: CASSQHTSGAKTQYF. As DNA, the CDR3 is TGTGCCAGCAGCCAACATACTAGCGGGGCAAAGACCCAGTACTTC.

CDR3 protein: CASSLESRGTEAFF. CDR3 DNA sequence: TGTGCCAGCAGCTTAGAATCCCGGGGCACTGAAGCTTTCTTT. The genes are TRBV11-3 and TRBJ1-1; D unclear. The CDR3 contains 14 residues. Germline CDR1 reads SGHNT; CDR2 reads YENEEA. The V end lost 0 bases, the J end lost 4 bases, and 9 bases lay between the germline ends.

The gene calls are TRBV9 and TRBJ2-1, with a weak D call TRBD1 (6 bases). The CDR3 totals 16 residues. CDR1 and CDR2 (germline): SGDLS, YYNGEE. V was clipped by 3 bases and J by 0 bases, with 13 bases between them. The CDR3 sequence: CASSEGVTVSYNEQFF. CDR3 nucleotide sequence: TGTGCCAGCAGCGAGGGGGTAACAGTCTCCTACAATGAGCAGTTCTTC.

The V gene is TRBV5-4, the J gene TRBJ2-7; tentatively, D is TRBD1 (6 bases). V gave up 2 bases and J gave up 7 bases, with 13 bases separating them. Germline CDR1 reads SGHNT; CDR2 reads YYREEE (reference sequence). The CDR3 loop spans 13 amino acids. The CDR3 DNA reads TGTGCCAGCAGCTTTCGGACAGATGGGGAGCAGTACTTC. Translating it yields CASSFRTDGEQYF.

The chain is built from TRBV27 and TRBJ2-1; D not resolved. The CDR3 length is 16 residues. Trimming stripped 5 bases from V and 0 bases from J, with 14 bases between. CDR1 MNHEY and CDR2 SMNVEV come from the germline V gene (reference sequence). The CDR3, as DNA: TGTGCCAGCAGTCCCCTTAGCACGAGCTCCTACAATGAGCAGTTCTTC. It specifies CASSPLSTSSYNEQFF.

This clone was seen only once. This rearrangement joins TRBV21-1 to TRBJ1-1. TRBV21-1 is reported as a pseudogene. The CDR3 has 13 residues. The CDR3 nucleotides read TGTGCCAGCAGCAAAGAGAGGGACACTGAAGCTTTCTTT. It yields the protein CASSKERDTEAFF.

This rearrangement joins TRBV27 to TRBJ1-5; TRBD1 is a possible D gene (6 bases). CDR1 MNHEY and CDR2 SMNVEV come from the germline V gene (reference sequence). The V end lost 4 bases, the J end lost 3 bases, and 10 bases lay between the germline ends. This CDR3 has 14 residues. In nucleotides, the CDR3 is TGTGCCAGCAGTTACGGACAGTACAATCAGCCCCAGCATTTT. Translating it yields CASSYGQYNQPQHF.

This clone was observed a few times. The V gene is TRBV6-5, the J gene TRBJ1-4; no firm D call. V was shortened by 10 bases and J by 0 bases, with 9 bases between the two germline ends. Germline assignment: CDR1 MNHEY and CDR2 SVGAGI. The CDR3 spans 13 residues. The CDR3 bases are TGTGCCACTTCATCTACAACTAATGAAAAACTGTTTTTT. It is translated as CATSSTTNEKLFF.

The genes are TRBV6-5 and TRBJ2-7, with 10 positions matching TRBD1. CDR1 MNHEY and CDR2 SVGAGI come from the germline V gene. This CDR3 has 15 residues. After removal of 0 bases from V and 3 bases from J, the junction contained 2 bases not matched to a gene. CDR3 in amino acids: CASSYSWTGGYEQYF. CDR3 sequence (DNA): TGTGCCAGCAGTTACTCGTGGACAGGGGGCTACGAGCAGTACTTC.

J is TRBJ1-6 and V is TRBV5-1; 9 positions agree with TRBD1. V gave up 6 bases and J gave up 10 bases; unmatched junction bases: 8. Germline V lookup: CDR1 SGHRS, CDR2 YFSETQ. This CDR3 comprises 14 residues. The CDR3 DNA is TGCGCCAGCACCGGGGACAGGGCCCGCTCACCCCTCCACTTT. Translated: CASTGDRARSPLHF. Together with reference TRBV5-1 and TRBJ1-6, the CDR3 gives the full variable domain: KAGVTQTPRYLIKTRGQQVTLSCSPISGHRSVSWYQQTPGQGLQFLFEYFSETQRNKGNFPGRFSGRQFSNSRSEMNVSTLELGDSALYLCASTGDRARSPLHFGNGTRLTVT.

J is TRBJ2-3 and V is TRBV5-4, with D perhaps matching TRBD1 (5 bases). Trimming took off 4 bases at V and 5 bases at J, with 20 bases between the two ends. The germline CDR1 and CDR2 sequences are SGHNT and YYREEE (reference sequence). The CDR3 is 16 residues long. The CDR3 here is CASSPPNLGAVDTQYF. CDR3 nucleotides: TGTGCCAGCAGCCCACCAAATTTAGGGGCTGTAGATACGCAGTATTTT. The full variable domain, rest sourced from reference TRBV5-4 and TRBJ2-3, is ETGVTQSPTHLIKTRGQQVTLRCSSQSGHNTVSWYQQALGQGPQFIFQYYREEENGRGNFPPRFSGLQFPNYSSELNVNALELDDSALYLCASSPPNLGAVDTQYFGPGTRLTVL.

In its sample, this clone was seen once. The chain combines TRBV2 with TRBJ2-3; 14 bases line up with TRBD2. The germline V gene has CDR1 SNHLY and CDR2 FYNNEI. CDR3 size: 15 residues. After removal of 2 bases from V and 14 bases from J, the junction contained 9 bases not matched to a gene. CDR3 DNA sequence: TGTGCCAGCAGTGAACGACTAGCGGGGGGGCCGGGGCCGTATTTT. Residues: CASSERLAGGPGPYF.

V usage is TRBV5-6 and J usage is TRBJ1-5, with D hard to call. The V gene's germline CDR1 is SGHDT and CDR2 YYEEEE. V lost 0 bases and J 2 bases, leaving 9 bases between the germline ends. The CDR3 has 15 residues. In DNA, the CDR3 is TGTGCCAGCAGCTTGGGAGGGTGGGGCAATCAGCCCCAGCATTTT. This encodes CASSLGGWGNQPQHF.

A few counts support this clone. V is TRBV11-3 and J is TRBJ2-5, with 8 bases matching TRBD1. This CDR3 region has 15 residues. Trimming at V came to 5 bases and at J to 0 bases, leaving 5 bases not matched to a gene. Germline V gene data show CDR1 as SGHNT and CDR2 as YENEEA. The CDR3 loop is CASSPRQGYQETQYF. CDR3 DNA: TGTGCCAGCAGCCCTCGACAGGGGTACCAAGAGACCCAGTACTTC.

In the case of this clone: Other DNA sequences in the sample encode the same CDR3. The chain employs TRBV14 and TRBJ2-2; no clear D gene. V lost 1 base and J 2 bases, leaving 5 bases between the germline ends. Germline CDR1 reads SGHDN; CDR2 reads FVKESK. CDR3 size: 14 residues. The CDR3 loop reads CASSQVLNTGELFF. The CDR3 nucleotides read TGTGCCAGCAGCCAAGTCCTAAACACCGGGGAGCTGTTTTTT.

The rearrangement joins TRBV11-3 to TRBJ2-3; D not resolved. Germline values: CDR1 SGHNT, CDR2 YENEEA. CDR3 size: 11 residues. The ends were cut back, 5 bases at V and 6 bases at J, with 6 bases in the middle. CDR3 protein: CASSTRDTQYF. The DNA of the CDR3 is TGTGCCAGCAGCACCCGGGATACGCAGTATTTT.

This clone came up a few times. CDR3 in DNA: TGTGCCAGCAGCAAAAAGTTAGGGAGGGATACTGGGGCCAACGTCCTGACTTTC. Translation: CASSKKLGRDTGANVLTF. The rearrangement uses TRBV21-1 and TRBJ2-6; TRBD2, the table's D call, lacks a check against the DNA. TRBV21-1 is classified as a pseudogene. The CDR3 spans 18 residues.

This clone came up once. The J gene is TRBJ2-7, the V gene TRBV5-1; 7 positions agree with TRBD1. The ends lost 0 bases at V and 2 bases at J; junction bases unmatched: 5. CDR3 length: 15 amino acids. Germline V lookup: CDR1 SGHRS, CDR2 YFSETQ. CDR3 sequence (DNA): TGCGCCAGCAGCTTGGGTGGGACAGCAACCTACGAGCAGTACTTC. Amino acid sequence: CASSLGGTATYEQYF.

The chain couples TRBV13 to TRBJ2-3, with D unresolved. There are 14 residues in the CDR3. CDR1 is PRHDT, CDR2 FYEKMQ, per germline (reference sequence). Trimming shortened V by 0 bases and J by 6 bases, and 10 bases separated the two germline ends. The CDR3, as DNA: TGTGCCAGCAGCTTAGGGTCAGATACGGATACGCAGTATTTT. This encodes CASSLGSDTDTQYF.

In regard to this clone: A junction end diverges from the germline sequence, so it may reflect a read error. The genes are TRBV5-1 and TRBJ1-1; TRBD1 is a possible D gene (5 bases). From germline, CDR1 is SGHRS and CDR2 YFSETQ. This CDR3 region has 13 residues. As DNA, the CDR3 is TGCGCCAGCAGCTTGACCTTGGACACTGAAGTTTTCTTT. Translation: CASSLTLDTEVFF.

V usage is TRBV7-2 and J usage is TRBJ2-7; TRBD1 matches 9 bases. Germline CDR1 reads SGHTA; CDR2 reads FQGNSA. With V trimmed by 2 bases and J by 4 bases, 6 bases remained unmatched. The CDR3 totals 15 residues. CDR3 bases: TGTGCCAGCAGCTTACCCCCGGGACAGGGATACGAGCAGTACTTC. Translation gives CASSLPPGQGYEQYF.

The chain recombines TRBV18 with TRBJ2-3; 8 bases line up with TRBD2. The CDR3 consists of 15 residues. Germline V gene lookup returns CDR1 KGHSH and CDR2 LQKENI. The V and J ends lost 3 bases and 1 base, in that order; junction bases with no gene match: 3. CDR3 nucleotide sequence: TGTGCCAGCTCACCCTTAGCGGGGCGCACAGATACGCAGTATTTT. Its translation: CASSPLAGRTDTQYF. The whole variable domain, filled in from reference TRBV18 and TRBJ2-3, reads NAGVMQNPRHLVRRRGQEARLRCSPMKGHSHVYWYRQLPEEGLKFMVYLQKENIIDESGMPKERFSAEFPKEGPSILRIQQVVRGDSAAYFCASSPLAGRTDTQYFGPGTRLTVL.

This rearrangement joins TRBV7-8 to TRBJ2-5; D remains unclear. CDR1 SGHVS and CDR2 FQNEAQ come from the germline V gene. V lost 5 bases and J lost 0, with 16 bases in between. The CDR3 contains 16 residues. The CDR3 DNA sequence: TGTGCCAGCAGCCCCTCGCGAACCCCACACCAAGAGACCCAGTACTTC. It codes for CASSPSRTPHQETQYF.

The CDR3 loop reads CASSSTQNTEAFF. As DNA, the CDR3 is TGTGCCAGTAGTAGCACACAGAACACTGAAGCTTTCTTT. The chain has TRBV19 and TRBJ1-1; no clear D. V dropped 4 bases and J dropped 1 base, with 7 bases sitting between them. CDR3 length equals 13 residues. Germline V CDR1 and CDR2: LNHDA, SQIVND (reference sequence).